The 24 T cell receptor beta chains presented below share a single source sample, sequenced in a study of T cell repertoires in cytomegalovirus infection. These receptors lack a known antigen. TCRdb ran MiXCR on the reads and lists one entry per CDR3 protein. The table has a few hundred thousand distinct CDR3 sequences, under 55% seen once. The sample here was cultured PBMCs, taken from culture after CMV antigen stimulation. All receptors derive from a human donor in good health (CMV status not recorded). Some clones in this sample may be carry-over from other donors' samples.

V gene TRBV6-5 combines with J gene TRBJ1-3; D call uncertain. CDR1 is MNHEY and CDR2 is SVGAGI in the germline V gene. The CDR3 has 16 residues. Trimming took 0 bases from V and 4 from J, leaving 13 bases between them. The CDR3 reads CASSYSMGSGGNTIYF. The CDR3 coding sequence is TGTGCCAGCAGTTACTCGATGGGAAGCGGCGGAAACACCATATATTTT.

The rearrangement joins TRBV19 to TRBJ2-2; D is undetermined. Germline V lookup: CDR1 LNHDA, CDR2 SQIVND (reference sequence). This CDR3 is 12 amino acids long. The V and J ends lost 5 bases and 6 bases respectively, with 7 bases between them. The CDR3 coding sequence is TGTGCCAGTAGTTGGTCGGCCGGGGAGCTGTTTTTT. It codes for CASSWSAGELFF.

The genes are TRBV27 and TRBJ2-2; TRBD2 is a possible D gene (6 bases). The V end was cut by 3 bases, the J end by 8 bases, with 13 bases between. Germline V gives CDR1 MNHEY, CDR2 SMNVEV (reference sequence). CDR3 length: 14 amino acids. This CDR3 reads CASSFRQGGGELFF. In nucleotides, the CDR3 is TGTGCCAGCAGTTTTCGCCAGGGAGGTGGGGAGCTGTTTTTT.

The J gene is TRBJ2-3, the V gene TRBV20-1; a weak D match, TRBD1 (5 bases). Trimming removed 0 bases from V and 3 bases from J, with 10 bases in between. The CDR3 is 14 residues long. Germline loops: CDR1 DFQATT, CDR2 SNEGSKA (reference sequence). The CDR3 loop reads CSARDGASTDTQYF. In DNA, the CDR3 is TGCAGTGCTAGAGATGGGGCGAGTACAGATACGCAGTATTTT.

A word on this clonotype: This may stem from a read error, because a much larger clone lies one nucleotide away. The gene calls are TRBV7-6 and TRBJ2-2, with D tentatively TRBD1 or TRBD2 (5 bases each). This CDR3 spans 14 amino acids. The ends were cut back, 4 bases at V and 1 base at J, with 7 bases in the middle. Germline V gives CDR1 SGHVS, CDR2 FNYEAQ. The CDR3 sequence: CASSSGRNTGELFF. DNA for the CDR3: TGTGCCAGCAGCTCGGGACGGAACACCGGGGAGCTGTTTTTT.

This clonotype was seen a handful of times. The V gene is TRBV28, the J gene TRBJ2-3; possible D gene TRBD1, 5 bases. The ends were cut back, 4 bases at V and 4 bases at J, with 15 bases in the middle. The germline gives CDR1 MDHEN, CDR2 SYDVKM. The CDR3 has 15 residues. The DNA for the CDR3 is TGTGCCAGCAGTTCCCCACACTTAGGGGCAGATACGCAGTATTTT. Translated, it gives CASSSPHLGADTQYF. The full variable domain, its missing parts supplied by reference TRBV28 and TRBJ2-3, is DVKVTQSSRYLVKRTGEKVFLECVQDMDHENMFWYRQDPGLGLRLIYFSYDVKMKEKGDIPEGYSVSREKKERFSLILESASTNQTSMYLCASSSPHLGADTQYFGPGTRLTVL.

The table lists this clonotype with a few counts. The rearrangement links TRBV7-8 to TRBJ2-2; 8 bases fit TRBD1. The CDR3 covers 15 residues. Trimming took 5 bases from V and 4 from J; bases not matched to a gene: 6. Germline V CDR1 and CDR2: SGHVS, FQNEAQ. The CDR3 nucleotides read TGTGCCAGCAGCCAAAGGACAGGGCTCACCGGGGAGCTGTTTTTT. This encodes CASSQRTGLTGELFF.

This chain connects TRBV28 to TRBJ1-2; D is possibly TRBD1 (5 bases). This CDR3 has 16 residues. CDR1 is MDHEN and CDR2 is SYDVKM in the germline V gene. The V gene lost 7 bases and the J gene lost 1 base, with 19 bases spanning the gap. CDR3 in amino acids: CASIPGPPYLNYGYTF. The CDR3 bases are TGTGCCAGCATCCCGGGACCTCCGTACCTTAACTATGGCTACACCTTC.

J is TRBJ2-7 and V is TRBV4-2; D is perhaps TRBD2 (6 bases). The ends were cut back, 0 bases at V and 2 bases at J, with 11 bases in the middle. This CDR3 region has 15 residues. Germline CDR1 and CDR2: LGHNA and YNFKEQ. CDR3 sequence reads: CASSQDGTAAYEQYF. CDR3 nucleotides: TGTGCCAGCAGCCAAGACGGGACTGCAGCCTACGAGCAGTACTTC.

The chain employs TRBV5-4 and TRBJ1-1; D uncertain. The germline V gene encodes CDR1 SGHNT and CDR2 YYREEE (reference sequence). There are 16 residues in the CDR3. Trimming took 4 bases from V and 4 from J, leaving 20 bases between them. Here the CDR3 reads CASSPPTGVGPTEAFF. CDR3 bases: TGTGCCAGCAGCCCACCCACCGGGGTAGGACCCACTGAAGCTTTCTTT.

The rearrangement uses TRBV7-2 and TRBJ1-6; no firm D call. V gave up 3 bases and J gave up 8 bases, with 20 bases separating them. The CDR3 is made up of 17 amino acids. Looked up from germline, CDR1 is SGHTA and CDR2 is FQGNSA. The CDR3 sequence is CASSFLGPLEVDSPLHF. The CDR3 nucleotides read TGTGCCAGCAGCTTCTTAGGACCTCTCGAGGTGGATTCACCCCTCCACTTT.

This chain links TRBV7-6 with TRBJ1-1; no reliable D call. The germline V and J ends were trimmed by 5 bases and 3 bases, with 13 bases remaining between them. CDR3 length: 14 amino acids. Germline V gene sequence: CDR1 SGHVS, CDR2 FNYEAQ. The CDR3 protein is CASSPTLGDTEAFF. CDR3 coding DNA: TGTGCCAGCAGCCCCACGCTTGGTGACACTGAAGCTTTCTTT. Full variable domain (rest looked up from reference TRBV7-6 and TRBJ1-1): GAGVSQSPRYKVTKRGQDVALRCDPISGHVSLYWYRQALGQGPEFLTYFNYEAQQDKSGLPNDRFSAERPEGSISTLTIQRTEQRDSAMYRCASSPTLGDTEAFFGQGTRLTVV.

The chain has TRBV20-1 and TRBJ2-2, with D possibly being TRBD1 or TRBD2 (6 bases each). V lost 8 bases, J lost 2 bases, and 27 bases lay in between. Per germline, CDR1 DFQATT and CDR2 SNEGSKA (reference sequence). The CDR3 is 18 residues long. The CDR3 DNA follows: TGCAGTCTCCGGGGACTCTTAAGTGGGGGCCGAAACACCGGGGAGCTGTTTTTT. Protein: CSLRGLLSGGRNTGELFF.

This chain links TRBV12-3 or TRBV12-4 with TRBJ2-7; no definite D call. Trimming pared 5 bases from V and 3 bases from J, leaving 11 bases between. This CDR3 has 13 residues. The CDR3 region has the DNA TGTGCCAGCAGTCAGCCGGGTAGCTACGAGCAGTACTTC. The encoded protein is CASSQPGSYEQYF.

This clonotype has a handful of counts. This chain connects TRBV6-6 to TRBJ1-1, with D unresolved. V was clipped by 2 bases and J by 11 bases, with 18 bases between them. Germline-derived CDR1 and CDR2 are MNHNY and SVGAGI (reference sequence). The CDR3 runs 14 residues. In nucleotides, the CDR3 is TGTGCCAGCAGTTACGGGTTAGGAGGACGGTTGGCTTTCTTT. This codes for CASSYGLGGRLAFF.

This CDR3 reads CASSLVGNSGNTIYF. The CDR3 nucleotides read TGTGCCAGCAGTTTAGTCGGGAACTCTGGAAACACCATATATTTT. The rearrangement joins TRBV12-3 or TRBV12-4 to TRBJ1-3; the D is unclear. Trimming removed 1 base at V and 0 bases at J, with 7 bases between. The CDR3 loop spans 15 amino acids.

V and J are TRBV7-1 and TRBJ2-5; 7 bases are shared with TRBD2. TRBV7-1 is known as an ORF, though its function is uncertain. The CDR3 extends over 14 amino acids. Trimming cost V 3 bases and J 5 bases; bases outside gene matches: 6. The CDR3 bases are TGTGCCAGCAGCTCCGCGGGAGTGGATGAGACCCAGTACTTC. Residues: CASSSAGVDETQYF.

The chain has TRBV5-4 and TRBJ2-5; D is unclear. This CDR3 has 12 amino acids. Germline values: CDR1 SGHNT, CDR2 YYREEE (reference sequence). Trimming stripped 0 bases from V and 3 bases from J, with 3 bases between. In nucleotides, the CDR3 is TGTGCCAGCAGCTTGGACAAAGAGACCCAGTACTTC. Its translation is CASSLDKETQYF. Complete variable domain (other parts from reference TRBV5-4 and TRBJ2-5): ETGVTQSPTHLIKTRGQQVTLRCSSQSGHNTVSWYQQALGQGPQFIFQYYREEENGRGNFPPRFSGLQFPNYSSELNVNALELDDSALYLCASSLDKETQYFGPGTRLLVL.

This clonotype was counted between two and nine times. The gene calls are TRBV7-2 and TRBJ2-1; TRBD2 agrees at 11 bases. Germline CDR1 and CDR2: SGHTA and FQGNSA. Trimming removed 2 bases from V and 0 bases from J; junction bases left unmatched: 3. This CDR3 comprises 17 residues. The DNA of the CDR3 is TGTGCCAGCAGCTTAACTAGCGGGGGCCCCTCCTACAATGAGCAGTTCTTC. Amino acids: CASSLTSGGPSYNEQFF.

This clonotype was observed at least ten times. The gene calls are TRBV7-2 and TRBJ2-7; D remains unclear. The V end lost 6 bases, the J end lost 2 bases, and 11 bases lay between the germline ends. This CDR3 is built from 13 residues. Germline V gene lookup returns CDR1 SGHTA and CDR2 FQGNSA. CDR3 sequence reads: CASSFSYPYEQYF. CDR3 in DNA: TGTGCCAGCAGTTTTTCTTACCCCTACGAGCAGTACTTC.

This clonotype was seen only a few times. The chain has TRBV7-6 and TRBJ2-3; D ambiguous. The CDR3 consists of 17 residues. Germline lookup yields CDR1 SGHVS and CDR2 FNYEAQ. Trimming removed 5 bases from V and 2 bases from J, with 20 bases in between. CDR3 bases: TGTGCCAGCAGCCCTCCTAAAAAACCGGGTACCACAGATACGCAGTATTTT. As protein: CASSPPKKPGTTDTQYF.

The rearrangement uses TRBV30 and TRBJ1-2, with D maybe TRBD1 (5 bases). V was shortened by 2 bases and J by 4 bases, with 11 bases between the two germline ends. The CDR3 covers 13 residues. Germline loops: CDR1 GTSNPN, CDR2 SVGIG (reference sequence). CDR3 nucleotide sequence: TGTGCCTGGAGTCTAGGGGTCGGCTATGGCTACACCTTC. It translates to CAWSLGVGYGYTF.

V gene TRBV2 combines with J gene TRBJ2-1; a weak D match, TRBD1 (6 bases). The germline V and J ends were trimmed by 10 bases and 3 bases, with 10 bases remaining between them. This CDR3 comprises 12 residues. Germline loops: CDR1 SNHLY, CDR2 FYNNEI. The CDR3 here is CATRTDYNEQFF. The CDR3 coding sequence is TGTGCCACTAGGACAGACTACAATGAGCAGTTCTTC.

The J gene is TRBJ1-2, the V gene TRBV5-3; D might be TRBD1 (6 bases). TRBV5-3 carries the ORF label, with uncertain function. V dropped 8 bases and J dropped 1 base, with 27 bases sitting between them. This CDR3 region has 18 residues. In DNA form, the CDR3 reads TGTGCCAGCAGCCCTGGGTTCCGGGACACCGAGAATAACTATGGCTACACCTTC. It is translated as CASSPGFRDTENNYGYTF.